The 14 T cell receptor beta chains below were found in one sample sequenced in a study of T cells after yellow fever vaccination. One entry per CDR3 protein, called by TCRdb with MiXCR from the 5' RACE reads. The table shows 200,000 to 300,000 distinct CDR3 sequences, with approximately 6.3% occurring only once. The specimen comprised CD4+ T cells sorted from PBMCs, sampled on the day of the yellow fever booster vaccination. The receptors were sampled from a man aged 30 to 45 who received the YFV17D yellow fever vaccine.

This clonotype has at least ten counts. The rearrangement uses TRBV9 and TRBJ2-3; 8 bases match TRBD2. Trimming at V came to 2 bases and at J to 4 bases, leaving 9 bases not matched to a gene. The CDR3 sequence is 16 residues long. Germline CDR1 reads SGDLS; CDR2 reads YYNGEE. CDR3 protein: CASSVSGRADPDTQYF. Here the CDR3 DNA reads TGTGCCAGCAGCGTCAGCGGGAGAGCCGACCCAGATACGCAGTATTTT.

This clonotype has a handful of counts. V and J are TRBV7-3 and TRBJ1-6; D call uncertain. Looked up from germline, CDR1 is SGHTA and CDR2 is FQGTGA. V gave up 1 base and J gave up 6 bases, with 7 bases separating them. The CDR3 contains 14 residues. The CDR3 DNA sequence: TGTGCCAGCAGCTTAAAGGGTATTAATTCACCCCTCCACTTT. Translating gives CASSLKGINSPLHF.

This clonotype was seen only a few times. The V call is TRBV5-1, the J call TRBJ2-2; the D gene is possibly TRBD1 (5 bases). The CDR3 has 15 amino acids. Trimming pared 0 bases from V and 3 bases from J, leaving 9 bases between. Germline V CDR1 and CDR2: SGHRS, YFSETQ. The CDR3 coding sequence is TGCGCCAGCAGCTTGGCGTCAGGGCACACCGGGGAGCTGTTTTTT. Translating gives CASSLASGHTGELFF.

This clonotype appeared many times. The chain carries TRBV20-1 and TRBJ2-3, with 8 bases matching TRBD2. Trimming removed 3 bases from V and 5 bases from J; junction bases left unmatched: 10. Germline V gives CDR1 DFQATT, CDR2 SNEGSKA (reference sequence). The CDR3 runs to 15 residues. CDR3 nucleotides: TGCAGTGCTAGTCCCTATGTCGGGAGGGGAGATACGCAGTATTTT. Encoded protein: CSASPYVGRGDTQYF.

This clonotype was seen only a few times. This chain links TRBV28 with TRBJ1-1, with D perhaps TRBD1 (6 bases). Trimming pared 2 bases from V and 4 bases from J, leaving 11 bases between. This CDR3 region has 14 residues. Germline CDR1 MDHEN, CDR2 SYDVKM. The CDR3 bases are TGTGCCAGCAGTTTAATGCAGGGGAGCACTGAAGCTTTCTTT. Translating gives CASSLMQGSTEAFF.

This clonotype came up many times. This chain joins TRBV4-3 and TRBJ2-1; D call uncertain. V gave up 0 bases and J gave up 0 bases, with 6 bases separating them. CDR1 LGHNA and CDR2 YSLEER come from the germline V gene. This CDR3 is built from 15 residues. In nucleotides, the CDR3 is TGCGCCAGCAGCCAAGATCCAAGCTCCTACAATGAGCAGTTCTTC. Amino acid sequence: CASSQDPSSYNEQFF.

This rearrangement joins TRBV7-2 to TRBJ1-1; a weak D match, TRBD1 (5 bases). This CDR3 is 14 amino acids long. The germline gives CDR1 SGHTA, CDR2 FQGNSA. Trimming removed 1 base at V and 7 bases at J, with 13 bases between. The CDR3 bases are TGTGCCAGCAGCTTAGACGGGACGGGAAATGAAGCTTTCTTT. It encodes CASSLDGTGNEAFF.

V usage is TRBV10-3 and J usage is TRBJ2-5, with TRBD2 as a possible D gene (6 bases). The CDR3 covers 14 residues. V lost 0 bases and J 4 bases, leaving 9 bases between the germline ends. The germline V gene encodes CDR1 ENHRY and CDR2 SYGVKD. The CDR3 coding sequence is TGTGCCATCAGTGAGTCGAGGGGAGGAGAGACCCAGTACTTC. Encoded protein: CAISESRGGETQYF.

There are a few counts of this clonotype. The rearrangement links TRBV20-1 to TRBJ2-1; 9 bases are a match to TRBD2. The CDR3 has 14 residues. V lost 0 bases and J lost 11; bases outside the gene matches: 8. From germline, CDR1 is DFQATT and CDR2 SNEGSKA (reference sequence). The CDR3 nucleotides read TGCAGTGCTAGAGATCCCCTAGCGGGATGGAAGCAGTTCTTC. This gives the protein CSARDPLAGWKQFF.

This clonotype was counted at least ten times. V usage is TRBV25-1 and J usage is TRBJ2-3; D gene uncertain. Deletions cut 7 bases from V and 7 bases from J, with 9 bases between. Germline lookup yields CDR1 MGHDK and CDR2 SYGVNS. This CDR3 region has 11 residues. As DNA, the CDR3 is TGTGCCAGCACACTGCGAAATACGCAGTATTTT. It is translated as CASTLRNTQYF.

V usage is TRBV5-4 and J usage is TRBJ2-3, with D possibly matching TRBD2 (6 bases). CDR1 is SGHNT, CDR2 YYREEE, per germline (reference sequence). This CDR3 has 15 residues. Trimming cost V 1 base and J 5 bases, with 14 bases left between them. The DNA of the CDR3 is TGTGCCAGCAGCTTGTTAGCGGAGGGAGGAGATACGCAGTATTTT. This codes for CASSLLAEGGDTQYF.

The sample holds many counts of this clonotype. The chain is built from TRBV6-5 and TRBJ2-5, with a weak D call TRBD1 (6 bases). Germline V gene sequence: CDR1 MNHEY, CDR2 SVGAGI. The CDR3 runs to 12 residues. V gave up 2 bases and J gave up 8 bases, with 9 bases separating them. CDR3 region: CASSYGGGTQYF. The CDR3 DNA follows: TGTGCCAGCAGTTACGGGGGCGGCACCCAGTACTTC.

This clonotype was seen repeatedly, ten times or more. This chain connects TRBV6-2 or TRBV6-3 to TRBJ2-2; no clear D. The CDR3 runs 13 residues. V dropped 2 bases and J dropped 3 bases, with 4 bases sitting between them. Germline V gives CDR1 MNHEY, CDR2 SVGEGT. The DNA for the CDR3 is TGTGCCAGCAGTTACGGGCACACCGGGGAGCTGTTTTTT. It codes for CASSYGHTGELFF.

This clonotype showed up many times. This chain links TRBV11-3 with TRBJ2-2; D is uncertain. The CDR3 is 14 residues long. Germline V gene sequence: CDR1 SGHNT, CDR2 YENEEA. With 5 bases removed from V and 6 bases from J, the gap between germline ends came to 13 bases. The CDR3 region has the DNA TGTGCCAGCAGCGAATCAGTAGCCTCCGGGGAGCTGTTTTTT. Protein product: CASSESVASGELFF.